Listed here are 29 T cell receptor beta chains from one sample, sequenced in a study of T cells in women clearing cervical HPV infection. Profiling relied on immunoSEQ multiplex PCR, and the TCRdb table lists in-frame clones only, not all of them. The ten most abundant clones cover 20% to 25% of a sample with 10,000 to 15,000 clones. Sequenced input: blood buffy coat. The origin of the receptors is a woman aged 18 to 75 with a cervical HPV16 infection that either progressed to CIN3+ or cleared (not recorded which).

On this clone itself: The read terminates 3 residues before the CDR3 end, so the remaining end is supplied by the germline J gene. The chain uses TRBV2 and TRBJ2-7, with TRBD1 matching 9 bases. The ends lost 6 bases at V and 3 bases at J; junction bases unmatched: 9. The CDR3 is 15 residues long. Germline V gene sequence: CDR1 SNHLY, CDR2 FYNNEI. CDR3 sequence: CASRDGTGRDYEQYF. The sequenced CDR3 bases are TGTGCCAGCAGAGACGGGACAGGGAGGGACTACGAG.

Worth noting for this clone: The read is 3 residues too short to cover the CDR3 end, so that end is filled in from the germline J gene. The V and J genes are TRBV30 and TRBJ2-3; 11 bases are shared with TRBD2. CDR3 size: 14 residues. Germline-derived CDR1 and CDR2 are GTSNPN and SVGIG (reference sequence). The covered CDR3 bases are TGTGCCTGGAGTCCTAGCGGGGGGCTACGGGCG. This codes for CAWSPSGGLRA. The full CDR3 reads CAWSPSGGLRAQYF.

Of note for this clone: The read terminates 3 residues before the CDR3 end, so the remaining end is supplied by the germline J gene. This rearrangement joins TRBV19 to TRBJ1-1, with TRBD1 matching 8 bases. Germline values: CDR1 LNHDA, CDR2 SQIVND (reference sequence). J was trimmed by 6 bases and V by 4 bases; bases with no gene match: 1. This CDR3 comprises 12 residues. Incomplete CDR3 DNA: TGTGCCAGTAGTACAGGGGGCCCTGAA. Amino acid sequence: CASSTGGPE. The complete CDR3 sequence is CASSTGGPEAFF.

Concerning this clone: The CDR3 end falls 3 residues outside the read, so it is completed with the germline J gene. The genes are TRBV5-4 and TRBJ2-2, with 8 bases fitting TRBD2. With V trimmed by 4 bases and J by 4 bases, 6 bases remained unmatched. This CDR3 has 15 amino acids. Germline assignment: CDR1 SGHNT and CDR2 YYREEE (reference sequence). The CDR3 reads CASSPGGAGTGELFF. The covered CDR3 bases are TGTGCCAGCAGCCCCGGGGGGGCCGGCACCGGGGAG.

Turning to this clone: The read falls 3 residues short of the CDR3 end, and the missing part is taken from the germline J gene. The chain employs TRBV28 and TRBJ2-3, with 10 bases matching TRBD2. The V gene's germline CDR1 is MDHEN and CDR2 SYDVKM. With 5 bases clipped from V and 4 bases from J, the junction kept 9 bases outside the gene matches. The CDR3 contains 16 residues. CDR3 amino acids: CASSSGGAGLADTQYF. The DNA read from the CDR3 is TGTGCCAGCAGTAGCGGGGGGGCAGGATTGGCAGATACG.

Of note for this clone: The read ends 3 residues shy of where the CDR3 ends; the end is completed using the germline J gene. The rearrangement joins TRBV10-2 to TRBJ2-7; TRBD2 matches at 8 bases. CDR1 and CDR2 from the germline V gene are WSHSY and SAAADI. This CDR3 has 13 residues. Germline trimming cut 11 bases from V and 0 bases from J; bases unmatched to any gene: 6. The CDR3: CAGNSGDSYEQYF. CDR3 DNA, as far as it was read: TGCGCCGGGAATAGCGGGGACTCCTACGAG.

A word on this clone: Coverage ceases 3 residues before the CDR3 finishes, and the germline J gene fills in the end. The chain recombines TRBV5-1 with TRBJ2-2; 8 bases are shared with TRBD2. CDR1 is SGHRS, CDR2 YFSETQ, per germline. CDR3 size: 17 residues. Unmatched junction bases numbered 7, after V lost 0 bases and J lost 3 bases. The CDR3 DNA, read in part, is TGCGCCAGCAGCTTGGGACGGGGGGGCCGGGACACCGGGGAG. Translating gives CASSLGRGGRDTGE. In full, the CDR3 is CASSLGRGGRDTGELFF.

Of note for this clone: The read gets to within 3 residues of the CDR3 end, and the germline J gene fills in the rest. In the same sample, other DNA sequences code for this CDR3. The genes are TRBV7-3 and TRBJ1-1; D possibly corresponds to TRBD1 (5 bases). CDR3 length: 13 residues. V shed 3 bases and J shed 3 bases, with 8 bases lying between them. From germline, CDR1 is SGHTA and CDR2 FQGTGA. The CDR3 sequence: CASSLDTYTEAFF. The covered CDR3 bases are TGTGCCAGCAGCTTGGACACATACACTGAA.

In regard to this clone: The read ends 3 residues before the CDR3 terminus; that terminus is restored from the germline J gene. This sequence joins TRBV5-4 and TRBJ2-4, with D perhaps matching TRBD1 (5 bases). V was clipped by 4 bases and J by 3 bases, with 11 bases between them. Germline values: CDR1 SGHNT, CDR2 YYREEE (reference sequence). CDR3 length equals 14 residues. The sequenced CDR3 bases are TGTGCCAGCAGCGAGCAGGGCAGCAAAAACATT. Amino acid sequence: CASSEQGSKNI. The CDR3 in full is CASSEQGSKNIQYF. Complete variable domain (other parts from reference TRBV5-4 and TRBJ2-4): ETGVTQSPTHLIKTRGQQVTLRCSSQSGHNTVSWYQQALGQGPQFIFQYYREEENGRGNFPPRFSGLQFPNYSSELNVNALELDDSALYLCASSEQGSKNIQYFGAGTRLSVL.

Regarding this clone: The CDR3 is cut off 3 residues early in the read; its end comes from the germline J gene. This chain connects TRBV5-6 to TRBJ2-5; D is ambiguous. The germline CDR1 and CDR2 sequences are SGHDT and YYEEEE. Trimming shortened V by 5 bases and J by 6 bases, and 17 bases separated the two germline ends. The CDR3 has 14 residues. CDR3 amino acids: CASSSATTSKTQYF. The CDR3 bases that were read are TGTGCCAGCAGTTCTGCCACAACATCGAAGACC.

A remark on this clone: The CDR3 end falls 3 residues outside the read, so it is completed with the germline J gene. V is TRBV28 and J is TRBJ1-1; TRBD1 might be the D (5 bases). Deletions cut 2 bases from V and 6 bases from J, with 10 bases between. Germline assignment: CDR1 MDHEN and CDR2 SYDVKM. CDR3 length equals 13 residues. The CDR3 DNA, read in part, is TGTGCCAGCAGTTTAAGGGGAATACCTGAA. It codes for CASSLRGIPE. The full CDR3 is CASSLRGIPEAFF.

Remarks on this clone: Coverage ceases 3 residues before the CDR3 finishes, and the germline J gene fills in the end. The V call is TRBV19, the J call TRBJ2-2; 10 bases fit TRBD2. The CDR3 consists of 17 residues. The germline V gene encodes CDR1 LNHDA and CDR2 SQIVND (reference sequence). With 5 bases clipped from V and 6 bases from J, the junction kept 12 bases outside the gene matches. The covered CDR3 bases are TGTGCCAGTAGTGCAACCCAGCGGGGGGGCATCGCCGGGGAG. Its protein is CASSATQRGGIAGE. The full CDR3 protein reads CASSATQRGGIAGELFF.

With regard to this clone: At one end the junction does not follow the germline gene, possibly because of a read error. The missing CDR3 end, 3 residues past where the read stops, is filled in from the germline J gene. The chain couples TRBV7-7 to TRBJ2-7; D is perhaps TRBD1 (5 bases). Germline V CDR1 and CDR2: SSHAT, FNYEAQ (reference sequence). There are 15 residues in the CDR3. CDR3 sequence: CASSFRRVSSYEQYF. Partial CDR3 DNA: TGTGCTAGCAGCTTTCGCAGGGTCTCTTCCTACGAG. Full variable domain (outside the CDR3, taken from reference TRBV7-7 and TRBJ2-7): GAGVSQSPRYKVTKRGQDVTLRCDPISSHATLYWYQQALGQGPEFLTYFNYEAQPDKSGLPSDRFSAERPEGSISTLTIQRTEQRDSAMYRCASSFRRVSSYEQYFGPGTRLTVT.

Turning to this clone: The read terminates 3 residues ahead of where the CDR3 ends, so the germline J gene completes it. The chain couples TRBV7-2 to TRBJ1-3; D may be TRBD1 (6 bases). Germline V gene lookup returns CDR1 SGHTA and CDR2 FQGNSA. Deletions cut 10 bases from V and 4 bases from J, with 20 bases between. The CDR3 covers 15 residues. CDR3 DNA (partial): TGTGCCACCAATGGGGGGGCAGGGAAAGGAAACACC. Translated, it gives CATNGGAGKGNT. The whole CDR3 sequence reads CATNGGAGKGNTIYF. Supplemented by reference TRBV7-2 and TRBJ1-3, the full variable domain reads GAGVSQSPSNKVTEKGKDVELRCDPISGHTALYWYRQSLGQGLEFLIYFQGNSAPDKSGLPSDRFSAERTGGSVSTLTIQRTQQEDSAVYLCATNGGAGKGNTIYFGEGSWLTVV.

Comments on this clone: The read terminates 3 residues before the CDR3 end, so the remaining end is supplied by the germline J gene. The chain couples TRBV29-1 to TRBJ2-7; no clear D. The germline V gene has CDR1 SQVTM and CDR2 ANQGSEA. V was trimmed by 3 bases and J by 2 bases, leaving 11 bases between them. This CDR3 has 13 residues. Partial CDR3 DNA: TGCAGCGTTGAGGGTGCTAGAGCCTACGAG. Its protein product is CSVEGARAYE. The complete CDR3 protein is CSVEGARAYEQYF.

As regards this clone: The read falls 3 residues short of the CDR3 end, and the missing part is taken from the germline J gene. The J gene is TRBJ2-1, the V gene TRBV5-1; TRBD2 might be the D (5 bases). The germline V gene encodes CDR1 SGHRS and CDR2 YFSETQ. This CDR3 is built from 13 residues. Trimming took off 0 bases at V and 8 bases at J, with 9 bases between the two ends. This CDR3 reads CASSLGSGYEQFF. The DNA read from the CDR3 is TGCGCCAGCAGCTTGGGATCGGGGTATGAG.

Partial CDR3 DNA: TGTGCCAGCGAGAGGGAGACAGGGTCTAACTATGGC. This codes for CASERETGSNYG. The CDR3 reads in full as CASERETGSNYGYTF. J is TRBJ1-2 and V is TRBV12-3 or TRBV12-4; TRBD1 agrees at 7 bases. The CDR3 end falls 3 residues outside the read, so it is completed with the germline J gene. The CDR3 is 15 residues long. The trim removed 8 bases at V and 0 bases at J, leaving 9 bases unmatched.

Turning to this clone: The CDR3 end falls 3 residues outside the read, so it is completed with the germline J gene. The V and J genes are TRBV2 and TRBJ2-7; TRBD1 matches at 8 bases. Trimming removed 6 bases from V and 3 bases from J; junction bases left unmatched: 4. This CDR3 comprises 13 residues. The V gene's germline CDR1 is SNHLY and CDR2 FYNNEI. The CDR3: CASRDRDGYEQYF. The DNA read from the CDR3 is TGTGCCAGCAGGGACAGGGACGGCTACGAG.

CDR3 protein: CASSFQRQGTETQYF. CDR3 DNA, as far as it was read: TGTGCCAGCAGTTTTCAACGCCAGGGAACAGAGACC. The chain carries TRBV28 and TRBJ2-5, with D perhaps TRBD1 (5 bases). Coverage ceases 3 residues before the CDR3 finishes, and the germline J gene fills in the end. V was pared by 3 bases and J by 4 bases, with 15 bases between. The germline V gene encodes CDR1 MDHEN and CDR2 SYDVKM. The CDR3 runs to 15 residues.

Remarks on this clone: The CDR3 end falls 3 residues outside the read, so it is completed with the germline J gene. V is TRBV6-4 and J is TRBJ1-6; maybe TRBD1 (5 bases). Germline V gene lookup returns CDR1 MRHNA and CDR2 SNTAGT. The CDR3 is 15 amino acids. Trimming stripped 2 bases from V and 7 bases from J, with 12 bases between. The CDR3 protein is CASSDEQGTNSPLHF. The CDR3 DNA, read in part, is TGTGCCAGCAGTGACGAGCAGGGAACCAATTCACCC.

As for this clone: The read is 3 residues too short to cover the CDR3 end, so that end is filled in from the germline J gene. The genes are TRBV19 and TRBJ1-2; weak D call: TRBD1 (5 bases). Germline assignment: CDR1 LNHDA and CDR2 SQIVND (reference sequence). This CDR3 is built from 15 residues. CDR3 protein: CASSAGTSGADDYTF. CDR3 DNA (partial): TGTGCCAGTAGTGCTGGGACTAGCGGGGCGGATGAC. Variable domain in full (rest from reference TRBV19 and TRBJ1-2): DGGITQSPKYLFRKEGQNVTLSCEQNLNHDAMYWYRQDPGQGLRLIYYSQIVNDFQKGDIAEGYSVSREKKESFPLTVTSAQKNPTAFYLCASSAGTSGADDYTFGSGTRLTVV.

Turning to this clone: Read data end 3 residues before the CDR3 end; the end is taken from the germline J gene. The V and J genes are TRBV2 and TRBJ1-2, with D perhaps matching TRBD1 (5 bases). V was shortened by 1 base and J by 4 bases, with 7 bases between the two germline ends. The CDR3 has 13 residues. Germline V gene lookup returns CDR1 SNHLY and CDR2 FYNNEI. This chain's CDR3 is CASSEDRIYGYTF. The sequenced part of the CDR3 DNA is TGTGCCAGCAGTGAAGACAGGATCTATGGC.

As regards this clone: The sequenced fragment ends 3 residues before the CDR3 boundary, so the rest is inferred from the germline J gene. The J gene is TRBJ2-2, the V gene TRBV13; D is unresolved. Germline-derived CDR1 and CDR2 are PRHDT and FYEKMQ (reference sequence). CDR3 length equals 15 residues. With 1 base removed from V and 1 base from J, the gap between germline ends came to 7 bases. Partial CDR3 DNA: TGTGCCAGCAGCTTAGCACTGCAGAACACCGGGGAG. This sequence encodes CASSLALQNTGE. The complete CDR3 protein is CASSLALQNTGELFF.

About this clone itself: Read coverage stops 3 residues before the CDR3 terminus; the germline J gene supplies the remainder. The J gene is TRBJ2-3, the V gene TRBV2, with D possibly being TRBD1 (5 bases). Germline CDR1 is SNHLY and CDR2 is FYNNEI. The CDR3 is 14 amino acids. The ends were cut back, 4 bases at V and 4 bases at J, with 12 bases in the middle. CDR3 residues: CASSAGRASDTQYF. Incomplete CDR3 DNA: TGTGCCAGCAGTGCAGGCAGGGCCTCAGATACG. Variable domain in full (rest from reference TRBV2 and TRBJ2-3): EPEVTQTPSHQVTQMGQEVILRCVPISNHLYFYWYRQILGQKVEFLVSFYNNEISEKSEIFDDQFSVERPDGSNFTLKIRSTKLEDSAMYFCASSAGRASDTQYFGPGTRLTVL.

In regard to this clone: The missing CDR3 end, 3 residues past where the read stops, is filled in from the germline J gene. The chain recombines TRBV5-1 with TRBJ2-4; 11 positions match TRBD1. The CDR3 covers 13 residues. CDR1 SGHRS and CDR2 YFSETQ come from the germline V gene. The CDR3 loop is CASRGTGGDGQYF. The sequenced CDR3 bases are TGCGCCAGCAGGGGGACAGGGGGTGATGGT.

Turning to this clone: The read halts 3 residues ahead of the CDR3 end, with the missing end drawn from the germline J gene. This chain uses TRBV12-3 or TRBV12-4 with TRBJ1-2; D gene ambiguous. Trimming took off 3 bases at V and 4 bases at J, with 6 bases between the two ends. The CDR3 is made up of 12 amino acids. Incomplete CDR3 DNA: TGTGCCAGCAGTTTGATCGGCTATGGC. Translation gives CASSLIGYG. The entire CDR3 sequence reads CASSLIGYGYTF.

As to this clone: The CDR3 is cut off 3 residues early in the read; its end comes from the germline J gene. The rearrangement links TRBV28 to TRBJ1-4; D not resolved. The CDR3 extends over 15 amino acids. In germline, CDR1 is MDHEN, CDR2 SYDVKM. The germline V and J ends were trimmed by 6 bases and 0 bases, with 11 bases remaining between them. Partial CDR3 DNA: TGTGCCAGCAGGCCGGCAAGGGCAACTAATGAAAAA. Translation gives CASRPARATNEK. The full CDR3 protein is CASRPARATNEKLFF.

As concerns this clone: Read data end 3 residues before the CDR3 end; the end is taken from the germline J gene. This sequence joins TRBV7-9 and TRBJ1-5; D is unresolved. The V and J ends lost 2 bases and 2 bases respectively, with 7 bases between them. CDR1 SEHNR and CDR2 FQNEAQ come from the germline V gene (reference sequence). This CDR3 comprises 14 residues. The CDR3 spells CASSLPGGNQPQHF. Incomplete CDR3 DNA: TGTGCCAGCAGCTTACCGGGTGGCAATCAGCCC.

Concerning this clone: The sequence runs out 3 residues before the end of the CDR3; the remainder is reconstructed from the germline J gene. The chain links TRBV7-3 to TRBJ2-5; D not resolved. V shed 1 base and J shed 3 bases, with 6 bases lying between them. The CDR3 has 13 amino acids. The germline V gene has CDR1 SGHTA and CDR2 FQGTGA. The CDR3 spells CASSLNPEETQYF. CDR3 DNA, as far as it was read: TGTGCCAGCAGCTTAAACCCGGAAGAGACC.